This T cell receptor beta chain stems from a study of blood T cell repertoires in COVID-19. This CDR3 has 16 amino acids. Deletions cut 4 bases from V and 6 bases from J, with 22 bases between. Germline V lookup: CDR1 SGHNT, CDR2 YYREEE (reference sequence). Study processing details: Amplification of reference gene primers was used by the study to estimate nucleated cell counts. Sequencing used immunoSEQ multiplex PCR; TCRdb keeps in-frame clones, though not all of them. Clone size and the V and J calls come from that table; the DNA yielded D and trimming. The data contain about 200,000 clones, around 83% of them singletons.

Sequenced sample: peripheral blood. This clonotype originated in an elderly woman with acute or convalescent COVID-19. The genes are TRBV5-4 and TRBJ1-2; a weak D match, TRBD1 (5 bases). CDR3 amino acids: CASSPKRTGGVDGYTF. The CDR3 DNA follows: TGTGCCAGCAGCCCTAAACGTACAGGTGGGGTTGATGGCTACACCTTC.